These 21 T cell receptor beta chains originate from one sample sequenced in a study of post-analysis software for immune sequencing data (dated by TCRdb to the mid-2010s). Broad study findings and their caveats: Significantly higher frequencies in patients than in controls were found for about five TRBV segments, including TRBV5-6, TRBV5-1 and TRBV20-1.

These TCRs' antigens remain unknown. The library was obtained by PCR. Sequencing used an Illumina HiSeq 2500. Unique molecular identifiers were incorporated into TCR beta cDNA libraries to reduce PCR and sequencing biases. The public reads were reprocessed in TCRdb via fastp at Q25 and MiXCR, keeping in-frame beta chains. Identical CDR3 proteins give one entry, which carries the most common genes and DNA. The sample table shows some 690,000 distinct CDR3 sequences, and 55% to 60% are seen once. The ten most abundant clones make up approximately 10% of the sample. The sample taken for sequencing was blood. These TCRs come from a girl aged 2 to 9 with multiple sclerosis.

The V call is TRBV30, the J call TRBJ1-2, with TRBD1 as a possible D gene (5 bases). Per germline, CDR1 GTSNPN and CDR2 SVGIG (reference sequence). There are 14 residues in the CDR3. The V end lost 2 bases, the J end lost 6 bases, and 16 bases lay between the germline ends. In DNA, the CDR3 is TGTGCCTGGAGTCCCGGACGGGACTACCATGGCTACACCTTC. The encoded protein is CAWSPGRDYHGYTF. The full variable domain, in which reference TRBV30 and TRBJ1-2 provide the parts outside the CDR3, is SQTIHQWPATLVQPVGSPLSLECTVEGTSNPNLYWYRQAAGRGLQLLFYSVGIGQISSEVPQNLSASRPQDRQFILSSKKLLLSDSGFYLCAWSPGRDYHGYTFGSGTRLTVV.

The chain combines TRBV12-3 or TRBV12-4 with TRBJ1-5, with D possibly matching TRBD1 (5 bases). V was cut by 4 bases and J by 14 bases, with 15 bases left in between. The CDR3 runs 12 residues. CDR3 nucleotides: TGTGCCAGCAGTTCCCGGGACCATCGTAAGCATTTT. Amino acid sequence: CASSSRDHRKHF.

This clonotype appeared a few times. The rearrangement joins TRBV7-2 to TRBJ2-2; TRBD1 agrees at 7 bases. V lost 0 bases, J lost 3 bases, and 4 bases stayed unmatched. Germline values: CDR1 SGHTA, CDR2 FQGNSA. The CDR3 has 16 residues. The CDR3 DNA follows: TGTGCCAGCAGCTTAGCTGGGACAGCCGACACCGGGGAGCTGTTTTTT. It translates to CASSLAGTADTGELFF.

In DNA form, the CDR3 reads TGTGCCAGCAGCCCTACCCTACTAGTTGCCCAAGAGACCCAGTACTTC. This gives the protein CASSPTLLVAQETQYF. V and J are TRBV7-6 and TRBJ2-7, with D tentatively TRBD2 (5 bases). Judging by the DNA end, TRBJ2-5 fits better; the J call may be wrong. Looked up from germline, CDR1 is SGHVS and CDR2 is FNYEAQ. CDR3 length equals 16 residues.

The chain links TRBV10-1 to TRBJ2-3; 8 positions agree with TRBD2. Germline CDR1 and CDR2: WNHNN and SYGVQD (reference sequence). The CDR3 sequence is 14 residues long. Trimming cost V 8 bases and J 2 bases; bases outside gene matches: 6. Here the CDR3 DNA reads TGCGCCAGCGCCCCGGGAGGGATCACAGATACGCAGTATTTT. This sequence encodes CASAPGGITDTQYF.

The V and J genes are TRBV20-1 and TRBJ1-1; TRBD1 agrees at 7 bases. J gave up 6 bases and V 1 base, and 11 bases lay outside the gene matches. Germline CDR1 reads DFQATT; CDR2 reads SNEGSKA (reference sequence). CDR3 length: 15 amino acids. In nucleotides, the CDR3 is TGCAGTGCTAGAGCCAGTAAGGGGGCGAAGTCTGAAGCTTTCTTT. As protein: CSARASKGAKSEAFF.

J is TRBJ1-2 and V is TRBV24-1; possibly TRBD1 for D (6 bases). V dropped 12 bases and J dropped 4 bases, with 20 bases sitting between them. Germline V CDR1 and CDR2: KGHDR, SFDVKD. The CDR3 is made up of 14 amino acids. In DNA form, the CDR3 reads TGTGCCGCCGGGGGAGCAGGGGCCTCCTATGGCTACACCTTC. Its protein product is CAAGGAGASYGYTF.

In nucleotides, the CDR3 is TGTGCCAGCAGCTTGAGACCGGGACAGGGCAACAACACTGAAGCTTTCTTT. This sequence encodes CASSLRPGQGNNTEAFF. The rearrangement uses TRBV7-9 and TRBJ1-1; 9 positions agree with TRBD1. The V gene end was trimmed by 3 bases and the J gene end by 2 bases; junction bases not matched to a gene: 10. CDR3 length: 17 residues. Germline V gene sequence: CDR1 SEHNR, CDR2 FQNEAQ (reference sequence).

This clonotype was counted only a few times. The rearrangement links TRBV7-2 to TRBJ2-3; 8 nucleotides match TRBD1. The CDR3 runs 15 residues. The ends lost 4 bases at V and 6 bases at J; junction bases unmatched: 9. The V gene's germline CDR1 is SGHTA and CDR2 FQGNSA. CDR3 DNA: TGTGCCAGCAGCTCCCCCGACAGGGGCATGGATACGCAGTATTTT. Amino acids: CASSSPDRGMDTQYF.

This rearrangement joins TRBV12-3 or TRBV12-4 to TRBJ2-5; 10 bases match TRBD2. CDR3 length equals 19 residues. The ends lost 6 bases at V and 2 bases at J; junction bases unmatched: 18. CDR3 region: CASSPPLGPSGSWQETQYF. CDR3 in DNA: TGTGCCAGCAGCCCACCGTTAGGCCCTAGCGGGAGTTGGCAAGAGACCCAGTACTTC.

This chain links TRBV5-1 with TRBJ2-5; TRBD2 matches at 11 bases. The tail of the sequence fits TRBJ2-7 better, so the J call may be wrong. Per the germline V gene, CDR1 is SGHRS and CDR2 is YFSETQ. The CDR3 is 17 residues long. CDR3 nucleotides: TGCGCCAGCAGCTTTGGAGGTATAACTAGCGGGAGCGACGAGCAGTACTTC. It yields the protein CASSFGGITSGSDEQYF.

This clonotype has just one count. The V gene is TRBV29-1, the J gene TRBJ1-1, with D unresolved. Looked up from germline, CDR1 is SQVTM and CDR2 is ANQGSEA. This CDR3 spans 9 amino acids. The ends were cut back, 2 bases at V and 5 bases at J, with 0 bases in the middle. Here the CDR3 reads CSVETEAFF. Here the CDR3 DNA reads TGCAGCGTTGAAACTGAAGCTTTCTTT.

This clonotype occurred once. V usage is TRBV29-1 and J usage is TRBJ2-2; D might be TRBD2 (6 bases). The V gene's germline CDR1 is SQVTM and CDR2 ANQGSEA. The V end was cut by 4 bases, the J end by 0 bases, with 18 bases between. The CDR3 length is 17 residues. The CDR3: CSVAGVGTETNTGELFF. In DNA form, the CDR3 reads TGCAGCGTTGCGGGGGTTGGGACTGAGACGAACACCGGGGAGCTGTTTTTT.

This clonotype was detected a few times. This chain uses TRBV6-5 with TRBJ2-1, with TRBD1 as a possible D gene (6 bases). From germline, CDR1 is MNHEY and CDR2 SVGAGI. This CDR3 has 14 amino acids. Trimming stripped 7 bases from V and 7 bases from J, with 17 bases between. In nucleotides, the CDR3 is TGTGCCAGCACCGCAGGGGCTCCGGGTAATGAGCAGTTCTTC. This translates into CASTAGAPGNEQFF.

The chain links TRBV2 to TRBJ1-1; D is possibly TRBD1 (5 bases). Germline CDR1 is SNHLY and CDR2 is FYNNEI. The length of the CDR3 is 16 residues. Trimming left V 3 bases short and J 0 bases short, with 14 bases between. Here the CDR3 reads CASSDPSGLMNTEAFF. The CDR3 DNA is TGTGCCAGCAGTGACCCCTCGGGACTTATGAACACTGAAGCTTTCTTT.

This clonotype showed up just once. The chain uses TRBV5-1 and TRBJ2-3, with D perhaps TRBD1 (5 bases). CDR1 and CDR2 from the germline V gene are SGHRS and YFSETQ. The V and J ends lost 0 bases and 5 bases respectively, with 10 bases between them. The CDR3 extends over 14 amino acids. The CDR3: CASSLGQLEDTQYF. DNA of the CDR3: TGCGCCAGCAGCTTGGGACAGTTGGAAGATACGCAGTATTTT.

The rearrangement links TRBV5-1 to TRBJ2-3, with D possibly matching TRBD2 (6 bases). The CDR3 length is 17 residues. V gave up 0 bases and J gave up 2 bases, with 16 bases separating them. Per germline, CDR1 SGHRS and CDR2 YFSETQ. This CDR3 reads CASSLEWGSGFTDTQYF. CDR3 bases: TGCGCCAGCAGCTTGGAGTGGGGTAGCGGATTCACAGATACGCAGTATTTT.

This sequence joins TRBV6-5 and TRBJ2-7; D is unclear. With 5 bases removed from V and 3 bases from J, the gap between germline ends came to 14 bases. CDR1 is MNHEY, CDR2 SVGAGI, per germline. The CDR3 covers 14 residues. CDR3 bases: TGTGCCAGCAGTCCTACACGGACCCTCTACGAGCAGTACTTC. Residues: CASSPTRTLYEQYF.

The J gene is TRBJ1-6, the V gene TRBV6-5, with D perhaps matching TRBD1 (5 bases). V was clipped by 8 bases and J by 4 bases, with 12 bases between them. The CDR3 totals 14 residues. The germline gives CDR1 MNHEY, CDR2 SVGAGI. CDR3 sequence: CASGEQAYNSPLHF. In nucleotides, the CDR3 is TGTGCCAGCGGCGAACAGGCGTATAATTCACCCCTCCACTTT.

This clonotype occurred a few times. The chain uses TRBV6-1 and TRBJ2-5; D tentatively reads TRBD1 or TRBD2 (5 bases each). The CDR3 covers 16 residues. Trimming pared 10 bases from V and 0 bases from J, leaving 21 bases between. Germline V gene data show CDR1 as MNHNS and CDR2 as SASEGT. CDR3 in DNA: TGTGCCATAACGGGACGGCATAATTGGTACCAAGAGACCCAGTACTTC. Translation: CAITGRHNWYQETQYF.

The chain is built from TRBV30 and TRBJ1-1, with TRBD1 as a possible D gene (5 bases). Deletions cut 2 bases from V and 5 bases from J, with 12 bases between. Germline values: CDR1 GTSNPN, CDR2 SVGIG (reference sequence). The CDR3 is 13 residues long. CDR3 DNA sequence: TGTGCCTGGAGTCACAGGTCGGGGACTGAAGCTTTCTTT. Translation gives CAWSHRSGTEAFF.